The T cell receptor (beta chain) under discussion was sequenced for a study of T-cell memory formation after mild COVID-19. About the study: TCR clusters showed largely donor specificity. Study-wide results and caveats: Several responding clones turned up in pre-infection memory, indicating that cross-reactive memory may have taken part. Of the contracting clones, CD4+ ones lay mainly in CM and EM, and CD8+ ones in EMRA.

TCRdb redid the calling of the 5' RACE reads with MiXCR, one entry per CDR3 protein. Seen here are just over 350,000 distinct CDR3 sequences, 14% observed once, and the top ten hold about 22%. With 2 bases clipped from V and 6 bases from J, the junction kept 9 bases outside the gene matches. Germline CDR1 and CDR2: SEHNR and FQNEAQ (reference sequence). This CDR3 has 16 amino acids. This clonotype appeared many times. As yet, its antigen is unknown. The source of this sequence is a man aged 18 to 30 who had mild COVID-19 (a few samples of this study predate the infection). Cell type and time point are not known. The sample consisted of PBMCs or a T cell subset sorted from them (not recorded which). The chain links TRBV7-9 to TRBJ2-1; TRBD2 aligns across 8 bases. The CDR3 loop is CASSLRESGGANEQFF. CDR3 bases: TGTGCCAGCAGCTTAAGGGAAAGCGGGGGAGCCAATGAGCAGTTCTTC.